The next 24 T cell receptor beta chains were all read from a single sample in a study of blood T cell repertoires in COVID-19. Profiling relied on immunoSEQ multiplex PCR, and the TCRdb table lists in-frame clones only, not all of them. The top ten clones hold 1.1% of a sample with 90,000 to 110,000 clones, around 90% of them seen once. Material for sequencing was peripheral blood. These receptors originate from a human donor in a cohort sampled during active COVID-19.

The chain joins TRBV5-1 to TRBJ1-5, with 8 bases matching TRBD1. Germline V CDR1 and CDR2: SGHRS, YFSETQ. The CDR3 covers 15 residues. V was pared by 4 bases and J by 3 bases, with 6 bases of the junction left unmatched. CDR3 protein: CASSPRTGTNQPQHF. CDR3 coding DNA: TGCGCCAGCAGCCCCAGGACAGGGACCAATCAGCCCCAGCATTTT.

This clone was picked up a small number of times. Other DNA sequences in this specimen translate into the identical CDR3. The chain links TRBV5-1 to TRBJ1-1, with D hard to call. V lost 0 bases to trimming and J lost 2 bases, with 8 bases between them. Per germline, CDR1 SGHRS and CDR2 YFSETQ. The CDR3 is made up of 14 amino acids. CDR3 coding DNA: TGCGCCAGCAGCTTGGGGGGAGGAAACACTGAAGCTTTCTTT. This sequence encodes CASSLGGGNTEAFF.

The rearrangement joins TRBV7-9 to TRBJ2-1, with 8 bases that match TRBD2. There are 16 residues in the CDR3. The V segment lost 5 bases and the J segment 4 bases; nucleotides outside the gene matches: 10. The V gene's germline CDR1 is SEHNR and CDR2 FQNEAQ (reference sequence). In DNA form, the CDR3 reads TGTGCCAGCAGCACTAATAGCGGGGCAAATTACAATGAGCAGTTCTTC. Translating gives CASSTNSGANYNEQFF.

This rearrangement joins TRBV5-4 to TRBJ1-5, with a tentative D call TRBD1 (5 bases). The CDR3 is 15 amino acids. Germline loops: CDR1 SGHNT, CDR2 YYREEE (reference sequence). The ends were cut back, 4 bases at V and 8 bases at J, with 19 bases in the middle. CDR3 DNA sequence: TGTGCCAGCAGCCTCGGGACGGACGGGACTAAGCCCCAGCATTTT. Its translation: CASSLGTDGTKPQHF.

The V and J genes are TRBV19 and TRBJ2-1, with D possibly matching TRBD1 (6 bases). Trimming removed 7 bases from V and 12 bases from J, with 25 bases in between. Germline V lookup: CDR1 LNHDA, CDR2 SQIVND (reference sequence). CDR3 size: 15 residues. This CDR3 reads CASTPRPGQSVGQFF. The CDR3 bases are TGTGCCAGTACCCCGCGCCCGGGACAAAGTGTCGGGCAGTTCTTC.

V is TRBV15 and J is TRBJ2-5; possible D gene TRBD2, 6 bases. Germline values: CDR1 LNHNV, CDR2 YYDKDF (reference sequence). The CDR3 consists of 14 residues. V lost 0 bases, J lost 5 bases, and 10 bases lay in between. This CDR3 is CATSRDRGGETQYF. In DNA form, the CDR3 reads TGTGCCACCAGCAGAGATCGTGGGGGGGAGACCCAGTACTTC.

The chain recombines TRBV14 with TRBJ2-7; possible D gene TRBD1, 6 bases. The CDR3 consists of 13 residues. Germline V gene lookup returns CDR1 SGHDN and CDR2 FVKESK. The V gene lost 0 bases and the J gene lost 7 bases, with 10 bases spanning the gap. The CDR3 region is CASSQDLRGEQYF. CDR3 nucleotides: TGTGCCAGCAGCCAAGATCTCAGGGGAGAGCAGTACTTC.

The chain couples TRBV5-6 to TRBJ2-2, with TRBD2 matching over 9 bases. The germline V gene has CDR1 SGHDT and CDR2 YYEEEE. Trimming took 4 bases from V and 1 from J; bases not matched to a gene: 11. The CDR3 loop spans 18 amino acids. The chain's CDR3 is CASSLVVETSGNTGELFF. The DNA of the CDR3 is TGTGCCAGCAGCCTGGTAGTGGAGACTAGCGGGAACACCGGGGAGCTGTTTTTT.

The rearrangement uses TRBV28 and TRBJ2-1, with TRBD1 as a possible D gene (5 bases). The germline gives CDR1 MDHEN, CDR2 SYDVKM. The V end was cut by 3 bases, the J end by 8 bases, with 14 bases between. This CDR3 comprises 14 residues. CDR3 nucleotide sequence: TGTGCCAGCAGTTTTCGGCAGGGTGCGCATGAGCAGTTCTTC. It encodes CASSFRQGAHEQFF.

The rearrangement links TRBV19 to TRBJ1-5; a weak D match, TRBD1 (5 bases). Germline CDR1 reads LNHDA; CDR2 reads SQIVND (reference sequence). CDR3 length equals 15 residues. Trimming took off 7 bases at V and 4 bases at J, with 17 bases between the two ends. CDR3 nucleotide sequence: TGTGCCAGTACTCCCCATCGTCGGGGGAATCAGCCCCAGCATTTT. It translates to CASTPHRRGNQPQHF.

This clone is a singleton in its sample. The conserved final phenylalanine or tryptophan is absent from the CDR3, which likely points to a read error. The limits of the CDR3 on the DNA are not certain, so only TCRdb's listed CDR3 is given. The chain couples TRBV10-1 to TRBJ2-7; the table's D call TRBD2 went unverified against the DNA. The CDR3 length equals 12 residues, ends included. Germline CDR1 is WNHNN and CDR2 is SYGVQD (reference sequence). CDR3 in amino acids: CASSGSGRAPIP.

CDR3 residues: CASSLDSVGYTF. The CDR3 DNA sequence: TGTGCCAGCAGCTTGGACTCGGTTGGCTACACCTTC. The rearrangement uses TRBV5-6 and TRBJ1-2; D call uncertain. The CDR3 totals 12 residues. Germline CDR1 reads SGHDT; CDR2 reads YYEEEE. Trimming took 0 bases from V and 7 from J, leaving 7 bases between them.

The V gene is TRBV10-2, the J gene TRBJ1-2; the D gene is possibly TRBD1 (5 bases). V dropped 2 bases and J dropped 8 bases, with 18 bases sitting between them. Germline loops: CDR1 WSHSY, CDR2 SAAADI. The CDR3 covers 15 residues. CDR3 bases: TGCGCCAGCAGTGAGATGGGAGGGGCGTTGGGGGGCTACACCTTC. Encoded protein: CASSEMGGALGGYTF.

The rearrangement joins TRBV9 to TRBJ2-4; weak D call: TRBD2 (5 bases). The CDR3 contains 15 residues. V lost 3 bases and J lost 6, with 16 bases in between. In germline, CDR1 is SGDLS, CDR2 YYNGEE. CDR3: CASSASSLGGNIQYF. CDR3 in DNA: TGTGCCAGCAGCGCCAGCAGTTTAGGAGGAAACATTCAGTACTTC.

The chain links TRBV24-1 to TRBJ1-1, with TRBD1 identical over 7 bases. With 5 bases clipped from V and 7 bases from J, the junction kept 9 bases outside the gene matches. Germline V gene lookup returns CDR1 KGHDR and CDR2 SFDVKD. The CDR3 spans 14 residues. The CDR3, as DNA: TGTGCCACCAGTGGAGCAGGGGGTCGGGGTGAAGCTTTCTTT. Its translation is CATSGAGGRGEAFF.

The gene calls are TRBV27 and TRBJ2-2, with a tentative D call TRBD1 (5 bases). CDR3 length: 16 amino acids. Germline loops: CDR1 MNHEY, CDR2 SMNVEV (reference sequence). Trimming cost V 1 base and J 7 bases, with 16 bases left between them. The CDR3 region is CASSLLIFGAVGELFF. The CDR3 coding sequence is TGTGCCAGCAGTTTATTAATATTTGGGGCGGTCGGGGAGCTGTTTTTT.

DNA of the CDR3: TGCGCCAGCAGCCAAGATGCGGCGGGAGCTACCTACGAGCAGTACTTC. It specifies CASSQDAAGATYEQYF. This chain joins TRBV4-3 and TRBJ2-7, with 7 bases aligning to TRBD2. This CDR3 contains 16 residues. Trimming took 0 bases from V and 2 from J; bases not matched to a gene: 7. CDR1 and CDR2 (germline): LGHNA, YSLEER.

This chain joins TRBV18 and TRBJ1-1; TRBD1 agrees at 9 bases. V was clipped by 5 bases and J by 4 bases; unmatched bases: 8. The CDR3 spans 15 residues. Per germline, CDR1 KGHSH and CDR2 LQKENI. CDR3 protein: CASSMDRGDSTEAFF. The CDR3 DNA sequence: TGTGCCAGCTCAATGGACAGGGGAGATAGCACTGAAGCTTTCTTT.

This clone was seen a single time. The chain is built from TRBV4-3 and TRBJ1-4; 8 nucleotides align to TRBD1. In germline, CDR1 is LGHNA, CDR2 YSLEER. The CDR3 runs to 17 residues. V lost 0 bases, J lost 4 bases, and 7 bases stayed unmatched. CDR3 in amino acids: CASSQEGFGQGNEKLFF. As DNA, the CDR3 is TGCGCCAGCAGCCAAGAAGGTTTCGGACAGGGTAATGAAAAACTGTTTTTT.

This chain connects TRBV11-2 to TRBJ1-3; weak D call: TRBD1 (5 bases). The V and J ends lost 6 bases and 1 base respectively, with 13 bases between them. This CDR3 contains 15 residues. In germline, CDR1 is SGHAT, CDR2 FQNNGV. For the CDR3, the DNA is TGTGCCAGCAGTCGGGTGGGGGGGTCTGGAAACACCATATATTTT. Protein sequence: CASSRVGGSGNTIYF.

The rearrangement links TRBV5-1 to TRBJ2-2, with D maybe TRBD1 (5 bases). Germline CDR1 and CDR2: SGHRS and YFSETQ. This CDR3 has 15 residues. V dropped 4 bases and J dropped 1 base, with 11 bases sitting between them. CDR3 sequence (DNA): TGCGCCAGCAGCCCCGACAGCCAGAACACCGGGGAGCTGTTTTTT. Amino acids: CASSPDSQNTGELFF.

The chain employs TRBV20-1 and TRBJ2-7; TRBD2 might be the D (6 bases). This CDR3 is built from 11 residues. V was pared by 6 bases and J by 4 bases, with 10 bases between. Per the germline V gene, CDR1 is DFQATT and CDR2 is SNEGSKA (reference sequence). CDR3 loop: CSAMGLYEQYF. The DNA of the CDR3 is TGCAGTGCCATGGGACTGTACGAGCAGTACTTC.

About this clone: The sample has other DNA sequences that encode this CDR3 too. The V gene is TRBV24-1, the J gene TRBJ1-1; D possibly corresponds to TRBD1 (5 bases). The CDR3 length is 13 residues. V lost 9 bases, J lost 0 bases, and 10 bases lay in between. CDR1 and CDR2 from the germline V gene are KGHDR and SFDVKD. CDR3 amino acids: CATRRGMNTEAFF. The CDR3 DNA sequence: TGTGCCACCCGGAGGGGTATGAACACTGAAGCTTTCTTT.

J is TRBJ2-1 and V is TRBV12-5; 8 nucleotides align to TRBD1. The germline gives CDR1 LGHNT, CDR2 FRNRAP. The junction had 7 bases not matched to a gene; V was cut back by 7 bases and J by 8 bases. The CDR3 has 13 residues. The CDR3 is CASASTGGHEQFF. The CDR3 DNA reads TGTGCTAGTGCCTCTACAGGGGGACATGAGCAGTTCTTC.